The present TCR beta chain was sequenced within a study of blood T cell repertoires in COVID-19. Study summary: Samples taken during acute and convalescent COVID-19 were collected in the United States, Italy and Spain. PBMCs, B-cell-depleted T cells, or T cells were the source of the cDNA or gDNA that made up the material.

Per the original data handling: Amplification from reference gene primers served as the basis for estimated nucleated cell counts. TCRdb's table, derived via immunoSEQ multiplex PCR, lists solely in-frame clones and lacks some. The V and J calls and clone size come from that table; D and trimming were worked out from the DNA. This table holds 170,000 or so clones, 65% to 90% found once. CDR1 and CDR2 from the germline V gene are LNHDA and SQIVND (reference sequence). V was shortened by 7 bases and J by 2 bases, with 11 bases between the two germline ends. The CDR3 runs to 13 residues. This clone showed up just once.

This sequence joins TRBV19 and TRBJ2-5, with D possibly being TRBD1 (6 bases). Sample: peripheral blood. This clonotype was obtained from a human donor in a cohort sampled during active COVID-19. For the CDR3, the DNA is TGTGCCAGTAACCCTAGGGGGCAAGAGACCCAGTACTTC. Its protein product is CASNPRGQETQYF. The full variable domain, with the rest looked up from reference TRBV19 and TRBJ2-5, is DGGITQSPKYLFRKEGQNVTLSCEQNLNHDAMYWYRQDPGQGLRLIYYSQIVNDFQKGDIAEGYSVSREKKESFPLTVTSAQKNPTAFYLCASNPRGQETQYFGPGTRLLVL.